This T cell receptor beta chain was sequenced for a study of T-cell reconstitution after alpha-beta-depleted transplantation in children. Unique molecular identifiers were incorporated when the TCRbeta library was constructed. TCRdb reanalysed the PCR reads using MiXCR and keeps one entry per CDR3 protein. The data hold under 300,000 distinct CDR3 sequences, with approximately 9.8% observed a single time. In its sample, this clonotype was seen many times. The CDR3 totals 13 residues. Germline V lookup: CDR1 SGHAT, CDR2 FQDESV (reference sequence). Trimming cost V 5 bases and J 3 bases, with 8 bases left between them.

Specimen: PBMCs from the stem cell graft donor, collected from the stem cell graft. The clonotype originates from a human donor who donated a stem cell graft to a child with SCID. The chain has TRBV11-1 and TRBJ2-1, with D perhaps TRBD1 (5 bases). CDR3 residues: CASSVGHYNEQFF. The CDR3, as DNA: TGTGCCAGCAGCGTAGGACACTACAATGAGCAGTTCTTC.